This is a list of T cell receptor beta chains from one sample in a study of OX40 agonist ivuxolimab in advanced cancers. Sequencing was performed with immunoSEQ multiplex PCR; in TCRdb, only in-frame clones are kept and a portion is missing. This sample carries approximately 160,000 clones, 90% to 95% of them seen once, and the ten largest clones take just over 0.3%. The input for sequencing was CD4+ or CD8+ T cells sorted from blood, taken in a trial of the OX40 agonist ivuxolimab. These receptors originate from an adult with an advanced solid tumor such as melanoma, head and neck, liver or kidney cancer. Each CDR3 is given without its conserved first and last residue. The order of the fields is CDR3 protein, V gene, clone size, J gene. Size is omitted from some rows. Given values are once, few, many or a class for expanded clones.

cdr3_aa: ASRIGTGGDEQY; v_call: TRBV5-1; clone_size: .; j_call: TRBJ2-7
cdr3_aa: ASGVQMNTEAF; v_call: TRBV9; clone_size: .; j_call: TRBJ1-1
cdr3_aa: ASRQTGETYEQY; v_call: TRBV4-1; clone_size: .; j_call: TRBJ2-7
cdr3_aa: ASSQGAGIGELF; v_call: TRBV4-3; clone_size: .; j_call: TRBJ2-2
cdr3_aa: ASSPPGTTEQY; v_call: TRBV18; clone_size: .; j_call: TRBJ2-7
cdr3_aa: ASSSGQWDTEAF; v_call: TRBV27; clone_size: .; j_call: TRBJ1-1
cdr3_aa: ASRNPSTDTQY; v_call: TRBV6-6; clone_size: .; j_call: TRBJ2-3
cdr3_aa: ASSFGPYEQY; v_call: TRBV5-1; clone_size: .; j_call: TRBJ2-7
cdr3_aa: ASNPGNEQF; v_call: TRBV19; clone_size: .; j_call: TRBJ2-1
cdr3_aa: ASSPVILQPQH; v_call: TRBV4-1; clone_size: .; j_call: TRBJ1-5
cdr3_aa: ASSYGQGRYEQY; v_call: TRBV6-5; clone_size: .; j_call: TRBJ2-7
cdr3_aa: ASSLGDTQY; v_call: TRBV11-3; clone_size: .; j_call: TRBJ2-3
cdr3_aa: ASSLEAGIPEAF; v_call: TRBV5-1; clone_size: .; j_call: TRBJ1-1
cdr3_aa: ASSLVVGGDTQY; v_call: TRBV5-1; clone_size: .; j_call: TRBJ2-3
cdr3_aa: ASSQDPGAGGIYGYT; v_call: TRBV4-3; clone_size: once; j_call: TRBJ1-2
cdr3_aa: ASRGWTFPNTEAF; v_call: TRBV2; clone_size: .; j_call: TRBJ1-1
cdr3_aa: ATGSMGNQPQH; v_call: TRBV28; clone_size: .; j_call: TRBJ1-5
cdr3_aa: ASSLGDRVNTEAF; v_call: TRBV5-1; clone_size: .; j_call: TRBJ1-1
cdr3_aa: AISEDRGYGYT; v_call: TRBV10-3; clone_size: .; j_call: TRBJ1-2
cdr3_aa: ASSQRTAWGSTGELF; v_call: TRBV4-1; clone_size: .; j_call: TRBJ2-2
cdr3_aa: SAMVGHAQY; v_call: TRBV20-1; clone_size: .; j_call: TRBJ2-7
cdr3_aa: ASRGPSTDTQY; v_call: TRBV6-5; clone_size: .; j_call: TRBJ2-3
cdr3_aa: ASSLYGETQY; v_call: TRBV7-2; clone_size: .; j_call: TRBJ2-5
cdr3_aa: ASSLNHDGTATGELF; v_call: TRBV5-8; clone_size: .; j_call: TRBJ2-2
cdr3_aa: ASSLEGVLAAYGYT; v_call: TRBV5-6; clone_size: once; j_call: TRBJ1-2